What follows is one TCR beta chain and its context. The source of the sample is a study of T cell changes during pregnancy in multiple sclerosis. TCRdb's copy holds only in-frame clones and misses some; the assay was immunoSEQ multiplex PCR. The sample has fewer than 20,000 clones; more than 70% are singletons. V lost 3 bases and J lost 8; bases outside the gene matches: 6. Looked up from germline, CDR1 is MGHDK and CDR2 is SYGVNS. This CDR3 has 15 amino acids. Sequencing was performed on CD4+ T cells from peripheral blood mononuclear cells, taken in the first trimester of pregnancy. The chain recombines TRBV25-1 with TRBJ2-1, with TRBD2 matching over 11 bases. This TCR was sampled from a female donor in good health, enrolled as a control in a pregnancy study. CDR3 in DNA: TGTGCCAGCAGTGATCCGGGACTAGCGGTCCATGAGCAGTTCTTC. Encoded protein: CASSDPGLAVHEQFF.